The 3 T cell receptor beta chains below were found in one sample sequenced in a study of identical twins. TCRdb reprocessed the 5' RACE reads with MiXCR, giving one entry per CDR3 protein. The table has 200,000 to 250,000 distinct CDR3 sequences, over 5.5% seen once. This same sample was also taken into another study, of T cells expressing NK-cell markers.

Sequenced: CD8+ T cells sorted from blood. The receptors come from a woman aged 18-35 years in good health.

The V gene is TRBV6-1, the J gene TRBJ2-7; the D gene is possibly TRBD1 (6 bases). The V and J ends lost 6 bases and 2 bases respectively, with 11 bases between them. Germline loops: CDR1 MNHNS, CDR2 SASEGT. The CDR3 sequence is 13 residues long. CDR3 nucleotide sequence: TGTGCCAGCAGACGAACAGGGACCTACGAGCAGTACTTC. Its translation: CASRRTGTYEQYF.

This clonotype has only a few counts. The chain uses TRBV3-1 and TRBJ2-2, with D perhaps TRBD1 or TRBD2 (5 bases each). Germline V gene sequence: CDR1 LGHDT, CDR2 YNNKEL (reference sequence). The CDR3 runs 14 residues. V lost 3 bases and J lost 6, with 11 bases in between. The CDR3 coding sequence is TGTGCCAGCAGCCACGTCGGGGACGCCGGGGAGCTGTTTTTT. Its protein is CASSHVGDAGELFF.

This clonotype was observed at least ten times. The CDR3 is CASSLEGGELFF. CDR3 sequence (DNA): TGTGCCAGCAGTTTGGAGGGCGGGGAGCTGTTTTTT. The chain employs TRBV12-3 or TRBV12-4 and TRBJ2-2, with D perhaps TRBD2 (6 bases). Trimming took off 3 bases at V and 7 bases at J, with 6 bases between the two ends. The CDR3 consists of 12 residues.